The 25 T cell receptor beta chains below all came from one sample that was sequenced in a study of blood T cell repertoires in COVID-19. Measured with immunoSEQ multiplex PCR; TCRdb has only the in-frame clones, and not every one. Of 100,000 to 150,000 clones in the sample, roughly 80% were seen once. The sequenced sample consisted of peripheral blood. The source of these receptors is a man aged 50-60 years with acute or convalescent COVID-19.

The chain is built from TRBV9 and TRBJ2-1; 12 positions agree with TRBD2. Germline CDR1 and CDR2: SGDLS and YYNGEE. This CDR3 is 18 amino acids long. V dropped 4 bases and J dropped 2; count of bases not matched to a gene: 10. CDR3 loop: CASSSKPSGGAPYNEQFF. CDR3 bases: TGTGCCAGCAGCTCCAAACCTAGCGGGGGGGCCCCCTACAATGAGCAGTTCTTC. Based on the CDR3 plus reference TRBV9 and TRBJ2-1, the full variable domain is DSGVTQTPKHLITATGQRVTLRCSPRSGDLSVYWYQQSLDQGLQFLIQYYNGEERAKGNILERFSAQQFPDLHSELNLSSLELGDSALYFCASSSKPSGGAPYNEQFFGPGTRLTVL.

The gene calls are TRBV11-1 and TRBJ2-7; D is perhaps TRBD1 (5 bases). This CDR3 contains 16 residues. Per germline, CDR1 SGHAT and CDR2 FQDESV (reference sequence). With 4 bases removed from V and 0 bases from J, the gap between germline ends came to 16 bases. CDR3 in DNA: TGTGCCAGCAGCTCCGGACAAGGTGTCCCCTCCTACGAGCAGTACTTC. The encoded protein is CASSSGQGVPSYEQYF.

The chain uses TRBV13 and TRBJ1-1; 11 bases align to TRBD1. With V trimmed by 5 bases and J by 3 bases, 5 bases remained unmatched. The CDR3 sequence is 15 residues long. Germline CDR1 PRHDT, CDR2 FYEKMQ (reference sequence). The CDR3 region is CASSPGQGVDTEAFF. CDR3 sequence (DNA): TGTGCCAGCAGCCCGGGACAGGGGGTTGACACTGAAGCTTTCTTT.

J is TRBJ2-1 and V is TRBV29-1; perhaps TRBD1 as D (5 bases). V lost 4 bases and J lost 0, with 13 bases in between. Germline CDR1 and CDR2: SQVTM and ANQGSEA. The CDR3 covers 15 residues. The CDR3 reads CSVAVGPSSYNEQFF. CDR3 DNA sequence: TGCAGCGTTGCGGTGGGGCCTAGCTCCTACAATGAGCAGTTCTTC.

The table lists this clone with many counts. This chain uses TRBV14 with TRBJ1-1, with a tentative D call TRBD1 (5 bases). V was trimmed by 1 base and J by 1 base, leaving 19 bases between them. The germline CDR1 and CDR2 sequences are SGHDN and FVKESK. The CDR3 consists of 18 residues. In nucleotides, the CDR3 is TGTGCCAGCAGCCAAGGTGGCTACAGGCTTTGGGGGAACACTGAAGCTTTCTTT. This gives the protein CASSQGGYRLWGNTEAFF.

In DNA form, the CDR3 reads TGCGCCAGCAGCCAAGATACAGGTTGGCGGACTGAAGCTTTCTTT. It codes for CASSQDTGWRTEAFF. The V and J genes are TRBV4-1 and TRBJ1-1; possibly TRBD1 for D (5 bases). Germline V gene sequence: CDR1 MGHRA, CDR2 YSYEKL. The CDR3 runs 15 residues. V was trimmed by 0 bases and J by 5 bases, leaving 13 bases between them.

The J gene is TRBJ1-1, the V gene TRBV12-3 or TRBV12-4; 7 bases map to TRBD1. The V segment lost 7 bases and the J segment 3 bases; nucleotides outside the gene matches: 5. The length of the CDR3 is 13 residues. CDR3: CASKKQGYTEAFF. The DNA of the CDR3 is TGTGCCAGCAAAAAACAGGGGTACACTGAAGCTTTCTTT.

J is TRBJ2-7 and V is TRBV28; 7 nucleotides align to TRBD2. The length of the CDR3 is 11 residues. Per germline, CDR1 MDHEN and CDR2 SYDVKM. Trimming took 6 bases from V and 4 from J; bases not matched to a gene: 0. In DNA, the CDR3 is TGTGCCAGCAGGGGGGGGTACGAGCAGTACTTC. It is translated as CASRGGYEQYF.

The V and J genes are TRBV13 and TRBJ2-7; the D gene is possibly TRBD2 (5 bases). This CDR3 is 15 amino acids long. V was trimmed by 0 bases and J by 0 bases, leaving 9 bases between them. Germline assignment: CDR1 PRHDT and CDR2 FYEKMQ (reference sequence). CDR3 in amino acids: CASSLGVGSSYEQYF. The CDR3 DNA is TGTGCCAGCAGCTTAGGGGTGGGGAGCTCCTACGAGCAGTACTTC.

The chain uses TRBV6-5 and TRBJ2-5; 9 bases are a match to TRBD2. Germline loops: CDR1 MNHEY, CDR2 SVGAGI. This CDR3 has 15 amino acids. Trimming cost V 6 bases and J 1 base; bases outside gene matches: 6. The CDR3 sequence: CASRTTSGRQETQYF. CDR3 in DNA: TGTGCCAGCAGGACGACTAGCGGTCGCCAAGAGACCCAGTACTTC.

The rearrangement links TRBV27 to TRBJ2-2; D gene ambiguous. CDR3 length: 18 amino acids. The V gene's germline CDR1 is MNHEY and CDR2 SMNVEV (reference sequence). V dropped 7 bases and J dropped 2 bases, with 23 bases sitting between them. In nucleotides, the CDR3 is TGTGCCAGCACCCCCCGTCGGCAAATACTATCTAACACCGGGGAGCTGTTTTTT. Translating gives CASTPRRQILSNTGELFF.

This chain links TRBV7-2 with TRBJ2-1, with 7 bases fitting TRBD1. Germline V gene data show CDR1 as SGHTA and CDR2 as FQGNSA. The CDR3 runs 15 residues. The V and J ends lost 2 bases and 0 bases, in that order; junction bases with no gene match: 1. The CDR3 sequence: CASSLNRGSYNEQFF. CDR3 in DNA: TGTGCCAGCAGCTTAAACAGGGGCTCCTACAATGAGCAGTTCTTC.

The chain employs TRBV11-3 and TRBJ2-3, with TRBD2 matching 8 bases. Germline loops: CDR1 SGHNT, CDR2 YENEEA. The CDR3 extends over 16 amino acids. Trimming cost V 5 bases and J 6 bases; bases outside gene matches: 13. The CDR3 coding sequence is TGTGCCAGCAGCCAGGGTGGGCGGGGGGATTACGATACGCAGTATTTT. Translating gives CASSQGGRGDYDTQYF.

The chain is built from TRBV2 and TRBJ1-5, with D possibly being TRBD1 (5 bases). This CDR3 region has 13 residues. The V gene lost 7 bases and the J gene lost 6 bases, with 13 bases spanning the gap. The germline V gene encodes CDR1 SNHLY and CDR2 FYNNEI. The CDR3 nucleotides read TGTGCCAGCACCCCAGGGTCGAGTCAGCCCCAGCATTTT. Protein product: CASTPGSSQPQHF.

The genes are TRBV28 and TRBJ2-7; 11 bases are shared with TRBD2. J was trimmed by 0 bases and V by 8 bases; bases with no gene match: 6. The CDR3 length is 15 residues. The germline CDR1 and CDR2 sequences are MDHEN and SYDVKM. Here the CDR3 DNA reads TGTGCCAGCGGCCTAGCGGGAGGCCGCTCCTACGAGCAGTACTTC. Protein product: CASGLAGGRSYEQYF.

The chain is built from TRBV7-8 and TRBJ2-5; tentative D call: TRBD1 (6 bases). The germline V and J ends were trimmed by 2 bases and 4 bases, with 14 bases remaining between them. CDR3 length: 15 amino acids. In germline, CDR1 is SGHVS, CDR2 FQNEAQ. This CDR3 reads CASSLPRGTGETQYF. As DNA, the CDR3 is TGTGCCAGCAGCTTACCGAGGGGGACGGGAGAGACCCAGTACTTC. The full variable domain, its missing parts supplied by reference TRBV7-8 and TRBJ2-5, is GAGVSQSPRYKVAKRGQDVALRCDPISGHVSLFWYQQALGQGPEFLTYFQNEAQLDKSGLPSDRFFAERPEGSVSTLKIQRTQQEDSAVYLCASSLPRGTGETQYFGPGTRLLVL.

V and J are TRBV19 and TRBJ1-1; 7 positions match TRBD1. J lost 1 base, V lost 6 bases, and 11 bases had no gene match. The CDR3 length is 16 residues. The germline gives CDR1 LNHDA, CDR2 SQIVND (reference sequence). The chain's CDR3 is CASRVVMTGTNTEAFF. In DNA, the CDR3 is TGTGCCAGTAGGGTCGTGATGACAGGGACGAACACTGAAGCTTTCTTT.

This clone was seen a single time. This chain connects TRBV3-1 (or the pseudogene TRBV3-2) to TRBJ2-7; 10 positions match TRBD1. The junction had 3 bases not matched to a gene; V was cut back by 5 bases and J by 2 bases. CDR3 length: 14 residues. In germline, CDR1 is LGHDT, CDR2 YNNKEL (reference sequence). The CDR3, as DNA: TGTGCCAGCAGCGCGGGACAGGGGCCCTACGAGCAGTACTTC. Protein: CASSAGQGPYEQYF.

V is TRBV12-1 and J is TRBJ2-3; the DNA was not compared with TRBD2, the D call given in the table. TRBV12-1 is listed as a pseudogene. The CDR3 has 13 amino acids. CDR3 region: CAFGESRADTQYF. The CDR3, as DNA: TGTGCCTTTGGGGAGTCTCGCGCAGATACGCAGTATTTT.

This sequence joins TRBV6-5 and TRBJ1-1, with D perhaps TRBD1 (5 bases). Between the trimmed V and J ends, which lost 5 bases and 4 bases, there was a span of 11 bases. Per the germline V gene, CDR1 is MNHEY and CDR2 is SVGAGI. The length of the CDR3 is 13 residues. CDR3 sequence reads: CASSIGRATEAFF. The CDR3 nucleotides are TGTGCCAGCAGTATAGGCAGGGCCACTGAAGCTTTCTTT.

This clone occurred once. The chain links TRBV7-9 to TRBJ2-7, with 8 bases that match TRBD1. The CDR3 loop spans 13 amino acids. V shed 2 bases, J shed 4 bases, and the junction held 1 base outside the gene matches. Germline V gene data show CDR1 as SEHNR and CDR2 as FQNEAQ (reference sequence). The CDR3 spells CASSLRDRYEQYF. The CDR3 DNA sequence: TGTGCCAGCAGCTTAAGGGACAGGTACGAGCAGTACTTC.

Points on this clone: The sample contains more than one DNA sequence encoding this CDR3. CDR3 bases: TGTGCCAGCAGCCGGACACCAAACTATGGCTACACCTTC. Protein: CASSRTPNYGYTF. This chain joins TRBV6-5 and TRBJ1-2, with a tentative D call TRBD1 (5 bases). This CDR3 is built from 13 residues. Trimming cost V 6 bases and J 2 bases, with 10 bases left between them. In germline, CDR1 is MNHEY, CDR2 SVGAGI.

The V call is TRBV12-3 or TRBV12-4, the J call TRBJ1-5; D ambiguous. This CDR3 spans 13 amino acids. Trimming stripped 5 bases from V and 6 bases from J, with 11 bases between. The CDR3, as DNA: TGTGCCAGCAGTAAAGAATACAGTCAGCCCCAGCATTTT. Its translation is CASSKEYSQPQHF.

This chain connects TRBV6-2 or TRBV6-3 to TRBJ1-2; 8 nucleotides line up with TRBD1. This CDR3 spans 13 amino acids. Per the germline V gene, CDR1 is MNHEY and CDR2 is SVGEGT. Germline trimming cut 4 bases from V and 8 bases from J; bases unmatched to any gene: 6. CDR3 sequence: CASSSRQGFGYTF. CDR3 DNA: TGTGCCAGCAGTTCCCGACAGGGGTTCGGCTACACCTTC.

The rearrangement uses TRBV5-4 and TRBJ1-6; D might be TRBD1 (5 bases). CDR3 length equals 15 residues. Germline loops: CDR1 SGHNT, CDR2 YYREEE (reference sequence). With 3 bases removed from V and 9 bases from J, the gap between germline ends came to 16 bases. Here the CDR3 DNA reads TGTGCCAGCAGCTACTCCGCAGGGCTGGGTTCACCCCTCCACTTT. Protein: CASSYSAGLGSPLHF.